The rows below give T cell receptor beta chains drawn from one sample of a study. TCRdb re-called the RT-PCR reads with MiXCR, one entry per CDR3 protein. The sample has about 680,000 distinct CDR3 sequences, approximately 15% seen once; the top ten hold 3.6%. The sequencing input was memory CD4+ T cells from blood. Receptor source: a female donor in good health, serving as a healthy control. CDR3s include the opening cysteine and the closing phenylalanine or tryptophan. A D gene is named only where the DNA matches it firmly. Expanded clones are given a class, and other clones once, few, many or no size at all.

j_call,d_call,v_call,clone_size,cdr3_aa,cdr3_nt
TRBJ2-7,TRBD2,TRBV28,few,CASSLSGLAGGRTYEQYF,TGTGCCAGCAGTCTATCGGGACTAGCGGGAGGGAGGACCTACGAGCAGTACTTC
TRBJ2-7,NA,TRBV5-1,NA,CASSLASLVSYEQYF,TGCGCCAGCAGCTTGGCGTCTCTGGTATCCTACGAGCAGTACTTC
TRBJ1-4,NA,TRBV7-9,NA,CASSLGGSPSGKLFF,TGTGCCAGCAGCTTAGGCGGTTCCCCCAGTGGAAAACTGTTTTTT
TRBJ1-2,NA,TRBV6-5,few,CASSYPGGIHGYTF,TGTGCCAGCAGTTACCCCGGGGGGATCCATGGCTACACCTTC
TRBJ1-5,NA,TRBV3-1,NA,CASRLGKGPQHF,TGTGCCAGCAGACTCGGGAAAGGGCCCCAGCATTTT
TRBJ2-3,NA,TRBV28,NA,CASSTRTAGTDTQYF,TGTGCCAGCAGTACGCGGACAGCGGGCACAGATACGCAGTATTTT
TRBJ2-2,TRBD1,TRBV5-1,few,CASSISPGQASTGELFF,TGCGCCAGCAGCATATCACCGGGACAGGCCAGCACCGGGGAGCTGTTTTTT
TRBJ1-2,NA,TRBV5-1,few,CASSFAGIYTF,TGCGCCAGCAGCTTTGCAGGAATCTACACCTTC
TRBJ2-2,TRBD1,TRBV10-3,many,CATRQGNTGELFF,TGTGCCACAAGACAGGGCAACACCGGGGAGCTGTTTTTT
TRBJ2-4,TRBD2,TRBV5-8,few,CAERLSGAIQYF,TGTGCGGAAAGGCTTAGCGGGGCGATTCAGTACTTC
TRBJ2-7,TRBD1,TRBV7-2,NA,CASSPTGTGYTEQYF,TGTGCCAGCAGCCCAACCGGGACAGGGTACACCGAGCAGTACTTC
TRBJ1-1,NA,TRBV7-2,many,CASSQIGSEAFF,TGTGCCAGCAGCCAGATTGGCAGTGAAGCTTTCTTT
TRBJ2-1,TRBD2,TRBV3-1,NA,CASSQSTSGRYNEQFF,TGTGCCAGCAGCCAATCGACTAGCGGGAGGTACAATGAGCAGTTCTTC
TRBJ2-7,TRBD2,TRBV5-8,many,CASGRAGGQQYF,TGTGCCAGCGGACGAGCGGGAGGTCAGCAGTACTTC
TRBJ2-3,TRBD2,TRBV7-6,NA,CASSLGLAGGGSDTQYF,TGTGCCAGCAGCTTAGGACTAGCGGGGGGAGGGTCAGATACGCAGTATTTT
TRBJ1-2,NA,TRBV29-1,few,CSVEPGGYGYTF,TGCAGCGTTGAGCCAGGAGGCTATGGCTACACCTTC
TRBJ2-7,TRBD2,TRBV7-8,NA,CASSPTPSGGYEQYF,TGTGCCAGCAGCCCAACCCCTAGCGGGGGTTACGAGCAGTACTTC
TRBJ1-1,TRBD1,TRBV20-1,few,CSASPGGSHLNTEAFF,TGCAGTGCTAGTCCAGGGGGGTCCCACCTTAACACTGAAGCTTTCTTT
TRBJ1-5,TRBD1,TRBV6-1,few,CASYKGAGQPQHF,TGTGCCAGCTACAAGGGGGCCGGTCAGCCCCAGCATTTT
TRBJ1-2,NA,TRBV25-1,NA,CASSESGGVGTIYGYTF,TGTGCCAGCAGTGAATCTGGCGGGGTGGGGACTATCTATGGCTACACCTTC
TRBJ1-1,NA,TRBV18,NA,CASSPGGPGETEAFF,TGTGCCAGCTCACCAGGGGGGCCGGGGGAGACTGAAGCTTTCTTT
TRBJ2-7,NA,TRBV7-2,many,CASSSRSGLRGHF,TGTGCCAGCAGCTCTCGTTCCGGACTTCGCGGGCACTTC
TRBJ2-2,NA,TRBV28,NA,CASSRHSFGGELFF,TGTGCCAGCAGTCGACATAGTTTTGGCGGGGAGCTGTTTTTT
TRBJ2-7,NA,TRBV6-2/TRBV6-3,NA,CASRLRGAYEQYF,TGTGCCAGCAGACTAAGAGGCGCCTACGAGCAGTACTTC
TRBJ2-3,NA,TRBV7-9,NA,CASSSWSQVRDTQYF,TGTGCCAGCAGCTCTTGGTCGCAGGTTCGCGATACGCAGTATTTT
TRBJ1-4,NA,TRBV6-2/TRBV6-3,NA,CASSSPAQGNEKLFF,TGTGCCAGCAGTTCCCCGGCGCAGGGCAATGAAAAACTGTTTTTT
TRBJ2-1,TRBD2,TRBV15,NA,CATSRDWWGGTSGESGGDEQFF,TGTGCCACCAGCAGAGATTGGTGGGGCGGAACTAGCGGGGAGAGTGGTGGGGATGAGCAGTTCTTC
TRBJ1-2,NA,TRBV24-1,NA,CATRDRAIGYTF,TGTGCCACCAGGGACCGAGCTATTGGCTACACCTTC
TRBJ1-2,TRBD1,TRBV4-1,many,CASSSGGGSYGYTF,TGCGCCAGCAGCTCAGGGGGCGGTAGCTATGGCTACACCTTC
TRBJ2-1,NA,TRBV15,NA,CATSRDGDLGNEQFF,TGTGCCACCAGCAGAGATGGGGACTTAGGGAATGAGCAGTTCTTC
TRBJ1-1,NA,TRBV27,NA,CASSLLTGSDTEAFF,TGTGCCAGCAGTTTACTCACAGGGTCGGACACTGAAGCTTTCTTT
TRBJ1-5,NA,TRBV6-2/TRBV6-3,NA,CASRWTALYSNQPQHF,TGTGCCAGCAGGTGGACAGCGTTATATAGCAATCAGCCCCAGCATTTT
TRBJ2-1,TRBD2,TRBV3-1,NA,CASSASGGSGTFF,TGTGCCAGCAGCGCGTCCGGGGGGAGCGGGACGTTCTTC
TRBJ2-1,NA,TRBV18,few,CASSPNGYSYNEQFF,TGTGCCAGCTCACCCAACGGTTACTCCTACAATGAGCAGTTCTTC
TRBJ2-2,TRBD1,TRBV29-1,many,CSVEQGAGTGELFF,TGCAGCGTCGAACAGGGGGCGGGCACCGGGGAGCTGTTTTTT
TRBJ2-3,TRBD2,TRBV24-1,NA,CATSDRTSGSNTQYF,TGTGCCACCAGTGACAGGACTAGCGGGAGTAATACGCAGTATTTT
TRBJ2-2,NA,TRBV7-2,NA,CASRLDRNTGELFF,TGTGCCAGCAGGCTCGACAGAAACACCGGGGAGCTGTTTTTT
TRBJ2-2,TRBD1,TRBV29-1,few,CSVRTGTGGSGELFF,TGCAGCGTACGCACCGGGACAGGGGGCTCCGGGGAGCTGTTTTTT
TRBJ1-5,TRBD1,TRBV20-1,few,CSAAKGTGGGNQPQHF,TGCAGTGCCGCAAAGGGGACAGGGGGCGGCAATCAGCCCCAGCATTTT
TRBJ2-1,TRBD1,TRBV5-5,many,CASSSTGDEQFF,TGTGCCAGCAGCTCAACAGGGGATGAGCAGTTCTTC
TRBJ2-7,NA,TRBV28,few,CASSLIRGYEQYF,TGCGCCAGCAGCTTGATCCGGGGTTACGAGCAGTACTTC
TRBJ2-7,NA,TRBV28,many,CASRQSTARYEQYF,TGTGCCAGCAGACAAAGTACTGCTAGGTACGAGCAGTACTTC
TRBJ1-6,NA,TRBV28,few,CASTPQGQPHNSPLHF,TGTGCCAGCACACCTCAAGGACAGCCTCACAATTCACCCCTCCACTTT
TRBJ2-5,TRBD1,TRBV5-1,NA,CASSLRTGAQETQYF,TGCGCCAGCAGCTTGAGAACAGGGGCCCAAGAGACCCAGTACTTC
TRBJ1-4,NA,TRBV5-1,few,CASKQSSQSNEKLFF,TGCGCCAGCAAACAGTCCTCACAGTCCAATGAAAAACTGTTTTTT
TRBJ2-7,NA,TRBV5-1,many,CASSRPDRTYEQYF,TGCGCCAGCAGCCGACCGGACCGTACCTACGAGCAGTACTTC
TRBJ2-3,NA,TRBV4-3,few,CASSQAVQLSTDTQYF,TGCGCCAGCAGCCAAGCAGTACAGCTTAGCACAGATACGCAGTATTTT
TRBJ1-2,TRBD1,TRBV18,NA,CASSPIPPGQGNYGYTF,TGTGCCAGCTCACCAATACCCCCGGGACAGGGAAACTATGGCTACACCTTC
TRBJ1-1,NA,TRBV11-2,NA,CASSATNTEAFF,TGTGCCAGCAGCGCCACGAACACTGAAGCTTTCTTT